Following are 16 T cell receptor beta chains from one sample sequenced in a study of early T cells in non-severe SARS-CoV-2 infection. TCRdb processed the 5' RACE reads anew with MiXCR; each CDR3 protein has one entry. The sample records more than 80,000 distinct CDR3 sequences, around 16% being singletons. Material: whole blood. All receptors come from an adult who was a healthcare worker with PCR-confirmed SARS-CoV-2 infection or an uninfected control (not recorded which).

In its sample, this clonotype was seen many times. The rearrangement uses TRBV29-1 and TRBJ2-7; D is perhaps TRBD1 or TRBD2 (5 bases each). Germline V CDR1 and CDR2: SQVTM, ANQGSEA. Trimming pared 2 bases from V and 4 bases from J, leaving 15 bases between. This CDR3 contains 14 residues. DNA of the CDR3: TGCAGCGTTGAAAGTGGCAGGGAGATTTACGAGCAGTACTTC. This codes for CSVESGREIYEQYF.

This clonotype was seen a few times. The chain employs TRBV5-6 and TRBJ2-7; D remains ambiguous. V gave up 2 bases and J gave up 3 bases, with 9 bases separating them. This CDR3 has 13 amino acids. Germline V gene data show CDR1 as SGHDT and CDR2 as YYEEEE. This CDR3 reads CASSFGAGYEQYF. The CDR3 DNA is TGTGCCAGCAGCTTTGGCGCCGGCTACGAGCAGTACTTC.

This clonotype occurred a few times. The gene calls are TRBV28 and TRBJ2-7; no definite D call. Deletions cut 2 bases from V and 0 bases from J, with 11 bases between. Germline V gene data show CDR1 as MDHEN and CDR2 as SYDVKM. There are 15 residues in the CDR3. CDR3 sequence reads: CASSLDPQTSYEQYF. The CDR3, as DNA: TGTGCCAGCAGTTTAGACCCCCAAACCTCCTACGAGCAGTACTTC. The whole variable domain, filled in from reference TRBV28 and TRBJ2-7, reads DVKVTQSSRYLVKRTGEKVFLECVQDMDHENMFWYRQDPGLGLRLIYFSYDVKMKEKGDIPEGYSVSREKKERFSLILESASTNQTSMYLCASSLDPQTSYEQYFGPGTRLTVT.

This clonotype was counted a few times. V gene TRBV9 combines with J gene TRBJ2-7; TRBD1 aligns across 8 bases. V shed 4 bases, J shed 2 bases, and the junction held 8 bases outside the gene matches. CDR3 length: 15 amino acids. Germline assignment: CDR1 SGDLS and CDR2 YYNGEE. The CDR3 coding sequence is TGTGCCAGCAGCCCCTCGGGACAGGCCACCTACGAGCAGTACTTC. Protein sequence: CASSPSGQATYEQYF.

This clonotype was detected only a few times. The V gene is TRBV28, the J gene TRBJ1-5; D gene unclear. In germline, CDR1 is MDHEN, CDR2 SYDVKM. V lost 3 bases, J lost 9 bases, and 15 bases lay in between. The CDR3 has 14 residues. The CDR3 is CASSFRVEGRPQHF. DNA for the CDR3: TGTGCCAGCAGTTTTAGGGTTGAGGGCAGGCCCCAGCATTTT.

This clonotype came up a few times. The chain joins TRBV7-6 to TRBJ1-5, with D maybe TRBD1 (5 bases). Germline V gene sequence: CDR1 SGHVS, CDR2 FNYEAQ. V gave up 5 bases and J gave up 5 bases, with 16 bases separating them. This CDR3 region has 15 residues. CDR3 protein: CASSPTTDRYQPQHF. The CDR3 DNA is TGTGCCAGCAGCCCTACAACCGACAGATATCAGCCCCAGCATTTT.

This clonotype has only a few counts. The chain joins TRBV27 to TRBJ1-5; D ambiguous. This CDR3 is 14 amino acids long. The germline V gene encodes CDR1 MNHEY and CDR2 SMNVEV (reference sequence). V was shortened by 3 bases and J by 2 bases, with 8 bases between the two germline ends. Here the CDR3 reads CASSFRGGNQPQHF. DNA of the CDR3: TGTGCCAGCAGTTTTCGGGGTGGCAATCAGCCCCAGCATTTT.

The chain joins TRBV11-2 to TRBJ2-7; the D gene is possibly TRBD1 (6 bases). The CDR3 contains 14 residues. Trimming cost V 5 bases and J 2 bases, with 13 bases left between them. CDR1 and CDR2 (germline): SGHAT, FQNNGV. CDR3 protein: CASSPGTPPYEQYF. The CDR3 bases are TGTGCCAGCAGCCCCGGGACACCTCCCTACGAGCAGTACTTC.

This clonotype has just a few counts. This chain connects TRBV12-3 or TRBV12-4 to TRBJ1-5; D gene unclear. V gave up 2 bases and J gave up 5 bases, with 10 bases separating them. This CDR3 region has 14 residues. The CDR3 DNA reads TGTGCCAGCAGTTTAAGCGGGAGAGATCAGCCCCAGCATTTT. Protein sequence: CASSLSGRDQPQHF.

The chain couples TRBV27 to TRBJ2-7; tentatively, D is TRBD1 (5 bases). The CDR3 spans 15 residues. V shed 2 bases and J shed 3 bases, with 14 bases lying between them. CDR1 is MNHEY and CDR2 is SMNVEV in the germline V gene (reference sequence). In DNA, the CDR3 is TGTGCCAGCAGTTTAGGGTCTGACAGTTTCTACGAGCAGTACTTC. This translates into CASSLGSDSFYEQYF.

The chain is built from TRBV29-1 and TRBJ2-3; possible D gene TRBD2, 6 bases. V was trimmed by 4 bases and J by 5 bases, leaving 10 bases between them. The germline V gene has CDR1 SQVTM and CDR2 ANQGSEA. This CDR3 comprises 12 residues. The CDR3 protein is CSVAGARDTQYF. Written as DNA, the CDR3 is TGCAGCGTTGCGGGAGCAAGAGATACGCAGTATTTT.

This clonotype showed up just a few times. The V and J genes are TRBV7-9 and TRBJ1-3; D gene uncertain. Germline assignment: CDR1 SEHNR and CDR2 FQNEAQ (reference sequence). This CDR3 is built from 13 residues. Trimming stripped 6 bases from V and 2 bases from J, with 8 bases between. The CDR3 bases are TGTGCCAGCAGTCAGTTCACTGGAAACACCATATATTTT. Translated, it gives CASSQFTGNTIYF.

The gene calls are TRBV6-1 and TRBJ2-1; no firm D call. The CDR3 length is 13 residues. The ends were cut back, 7 bases at V and 3 bases at J, with 10 bases in the middle. CDR1 is MNHNS and CDR2 is SASEGT in the germline V gene. The CDR3 DNA is TGTGCCAGCACCGATGGGGACTACAATGAGCAGTTCTTC. Translated, it gives CASTDGDYNEQFF.

Remarks on this clonotype: This may stem from a read error, because a much larger clone lies one nucleotide away. This sequence joins TRBV6-4 and TRBJ1-1; D is uncertain. Germline CDR1 is MRHNA and CDR2 is SNTAGT. Trimming cost V 4 bases and J 1 base, with 10 bases left between them. This CDR3 has 14 amino acids. CDR3 sequence (DNA): TGTGCCAGCAGTGCCTCACCGTGGAACACTGAAGCTTTCTTT. Translating it yields CASSASPWNTEAFF.

This clonotype has more than one count but fewer than ten. Germline and junction disagree at one end, which may indicate a read error. The chain carries TRBV20-1 and TRBJ2-1; 11 bases line up with TRBD2. Germline assignment: CDR1 DFQATT and CDR2 SNEGSKA (reference sequence). There are 14 residues in the CDR3. Here the CDR3 DNA reads TGCAGTGCCCTATCGACTAGCGGGATCAATGAACAGTTCTTC. The encoded protein is CSALSTSGINEQFF.

A few counts support this clonotype. V gene TRBV7-9 combines with J gene TRBJ2-7; 7 nucleotides match TRBD1. Per germline, CDR1 SEHNR and CDR2 FQNEAQ (reference sequence). The CDR3 sequence is 15 residues long. Unmatched junction bases numbered 8, after V lost 4 bases and J lost 2 bases. The CDR3 nucleotides read TGTGCCAGCAGCTGGAGGACAGGTGACCCCTACGAGCAGTACTTC. It is translated as CASSWRTGDPYEQYF.